Each of the 30 T cell receptor beta chains below was sequenced from the same sample in a study of tumor-infiltrating lymphocytes in oesophageal squamous cell carcinoma. Using its own MiXCR run on the PCR reads, TCRdb lists one record per CDR3 protein. The sample lists some 21,000 distinct CDR3 sequences; roughly 41% were seen once. The sequenced sample was normal esophageal tissue next to the tumor. Receptors originate from a male donor with esophageal squamous cell carcinoma.

This chain joins TRBV6-4 and TRBJ1-4; D may be TRBD1 (5 bases). Trimming stripped 3 bases from V and 0 bases from J, with 17 bases between. CDR1 MRHNA and CDR2 SNTAGT come from the germline V gene. CDR3 size: 18 residues. Written as DNA, the CDR3 is TGTGCCAGCAGTGATTGGTTATCGGGGGATGCAACTAATGAAAAACTGTTTTTT. Protein product: CASSDWLSGDATNEKLFF.

The chain employs TRBV7-2 and TRBJ2-4; a possible D gene is TRBD1 (6 bases). Trimming removed 5 bases at V and 4 bases at J, with 12 bases between. Germline lookup yields CDR1 SGHTA and CDR2 FQGNSA. This CDR3 has 14 residues. CDR3 protein: CASSVGGQKNIQYF. The CDR3, as DNA: TGTGCCAGCAGCGTAGGCGGACAGAAAAACATTCAGTACTTC.

The V call is TRBV5-6, the J call TRBJ2-3; D uncertain. The CDR3 is 16 residues long. Germline V gene data show CDR1 as SGHDT and CDR2 as YYEEEE. The V and J ends lost 0 bases and 2 bases respectively, with 13 bases between them. The chain's CDR3 is CASSLVGTDYTDTQYF. The DNA of the CDR3 is TGTGCCAGCAGCTTGGTTGGAACGGATTACACAGATACGCAGTATTTT.

There are many counts of this clonotype. This clone may be a read error of a much larger clone one base away. This rearrangement joins TRBV28 to TRBJ2-7; TRBD2 aligns across 9 bases. From germline, CDR1 is MDHEN and CDR2 SYDVKM. The V and J ends lost 8 bases and 7 bases, in that order; junction bases with no gene match: 15. The CDR3 has 15 residues. The CDR3 DNA reads TGTGCCAGCGTAGCGGGAGTGCTAACCTACAATGAGCAGTACTTC. Its protein product is CASVAGVLTYNEQYF.

This clonotype was detected only once. This is likely a read error, given that the CDR3 carries no conserved phenylalanine or tryptophan at its end. The limits of the CDR3 on the DNA are not certain, so only TCRdb's listed CDR3 is given. This sequence joins TRBV7-8 and TRBJ2-3; the DNA was not compared with TRBD2, the D call given in the table. Germline CDR1 SGHVS, CDR2 FQNEAQ. The CDR3 is 18 residues long, counting both termini. The CDR3 protein is CASSLGRLAGANEQFFGP.

V gene TRBV7-3 combines with J gene TRBJ2-7, with a tentative D call TRBD2 (6 bases). CDR1 is SGHTA and CDR2 is FQGTGA in the germline V gene. This CDR3 spans 15 amino acids. V dropped 5 bases and J dropped 7 bases, with 21 bases sitting between them. The CDR3 loop is CASSPVARGRGEQYF. As DNA, the CDR3 is TGTGCCAGCAGCCCTGTGGCTAGAGGCCGGGGGGAGCAGTACTTC.

This clonotype was seen a handful of times. The rearrangement links TRBV7-8 to TRBJ2-1, with D possibly matching TRBD2 (6 bases). Germline assignment: CDR1 SGHVS and CDR2 FQNEAQ. V was pared by 8 bases and J by 4 bases, with 21 bases between. There are 16 residues in the CDR3. In DNA form, the CDR3 reads TGTGCCAGCTCCGCGACAGCCGGAGGGCGATACAATGAGCAGTTCTTC. This translates into CASSATAGGRYNEQFF.

Note on this clonotype: A single base separates this from a much larger clone, so it may be a read error. V gene TRBV19 combines with J gene TRBJ1-2; D uncertain. The CDR3 is 9 residues long. The germline gives CDR1 LNHDA, CDR2 SQIVND (reference sequence). Deletions cut 8 bases from V and 10 bases from J, with 8 bases between. The CDR3 reads CASGRAYTF. The CDR3 DNA is TGTGCCAGTGGACGTGCCTACACCTTC. Variable domain in full (rest from reference TRBV19 and TRBJ1-2): DGGITQSPKYLFRKEGQNVTLSCEQNLNHDAMYWYRQDPGQGLRLIYYSQIVNDFQKGDIAEGYSVSREKKESFPLTVTSAQKNPTAFYLCASGRAYTFGSGTRLTVV.

This clonotype has only a few counts. The chain uses TRBV14 and TRBJ2-7; D unclear. The CDR3 totals 11 residues. Trimming took 3 bases from V and 2 from J, leaving 2 bases between them. CDR1 is SGHDN, CDR2 FVKESK, per germline. The CDR3 region has the DNA TGTGCCAGCAGCCAGACCTACGAGCAGTACTTC. It codes for CASSQTYEQYF.

This clonotype is medium-sized (0.01 to 0.1%). The chain is built from TRBV7-6 and TRBJ2-7, with 9 bases identical to TRBD1. Per germline, CDR1 SGHVS and CDR2 FNYEAQ. The CDR3 has 16 amino acids. Trimming removed 0 bases from V and 6 bases from J; junction bases left unmatched: 9. The CDR3 sequence is CASSLASDRGSGEQYF. In DNA, the CDR3 is TGTGCCAGCAGCTTAGCCTCCGACAGGGGGTCAGGCGAGCAGTACTTC.

By proportion, this clonotype is medium-sized. The rearrangement uses TRBV7-8 and TRBJ2-5; maybe TRBD1 (8 bases). CDR1 and CDR2 (germline): SGHVS, FQNEAQ. Trimming removed 5 bases from V and 1 base from J, with 14 bases in between. This CDR3 spans 15 amino acids. CDR3 residues: CASSPNRGGQETQYF. The CDR3 nucleotides are TGTGCCAGCAGCCCGAACAGGGGGGGCCAAGAGACCCAGTACTTC.

This clonotype is labeled medium-sized. The rearrangement uses TRBV7-9 and TRBJ2-1, with 9 bases matching TRBD2. Germline V gene sequence: CDR1 SEHNR, CDR2 FQNEAQ (reference sequence). CDR3 length equals 17 residues. With V trimmed by 5 bases and J by 6 bases, 14 bases remained unmatched. CDR3 sequence (DNA): TGTGCCAGCAGCGCAATCCCTGCGGGAGGGGTTCGCAATGAGCAGTTCTTC. It is translated as CASSAIPAGGVRNEQFF.

This clonotype was seen more than once but under ten times. V is TRBV6-1 and J is TRBJ2-3, with D possibly matching TRBD1 (5 bases). Per germline, CDR1 MNHNS and CDR2 SASEGT. CDR3 length equals 12 residues. Trimming cost V 9 bases and J 0 bases, with 7 bases left between them. CDR3 coding DNA: TGTGCCAGTTACAGGAGCACAGATACGCAGTATTTT. The encoded protein is CASYRSTDTQYF.

This clonotype was recorded once. This rearrangement joins TRBV7-2 to TRBJ2-5; the D is unclear. The CDR3 has 13 amino acids. Germline V lookup: CDR1 SGHTA, CDR2 FQGNSA. Trimming took off 4 bases at V and 2 bases at J, with 8 bases between the two ends. CDR3 nucleotides: TGTGCCAGCAGCTCCCAAGTACAAGAGACCCAGTACTTC. It is translated as CASSSQVQETQYF.

This clonotype came up a few times. This sequence joins TRBV7-8 and TRBJ2-7; TRBD2 aligns across 14 bases. Germline V gene sequence: CDR1 SGHVS, CDR2 FQNEAQ. Germline trimming cut 3 bases from V and 5 bases from J; bases unmatched to any gene: 9. CDR3 length: 17 residues. CDR3 region: CASSFILTSGRANEQYF. The CDR3 DNA reads TGTGCCAGCAGCTTCATTCTGACTAGCGGGAGGGCCAACGAGCAGTACTTC.

This clonotype has ten or more counts. The chain has TRBV27 and TRBJ2-4, with 7 bases that match TRBD1. The assigned J gene may be wrong: the sequence end matches TRBJ2-7 better. There are 12 residues in the CDR3. The V gene's germline CDR1 is MNHEY and CDR2 SMNVEV (reference sequence). CDR3 sequence: CASSRDSYEQYF. The CDR3 nucleotides are TGTGCCAGCAGTAGGGACAGCTACGAGCAGTACTTC.

The chain couples TRBV24-1 to TRBJ1-5, with D perhaps TRBD1 (5 bases). Germline V gene data show CDR1 as KGHDR and CDR2 as SFDVKD. The V end lost 4 bases, the J end lost 0 bases, and 6 bases lay between the germline ends. The CDR3 is made up of 14 amino acids. The CDR3 DNA follows: TGTGCCACCAGTGACAGGGCTAGCAATCAGCCCCAGCATTTT. Translated: CATSDRASNQPQHF.

This clonotype has just one count. The V gene is TRBV7-2, the J gene TRBJ2-3, with a tentative D call TRBD2 (5 bases). The CDR3 covers 13 residues. V was shortened by 1 base and J by 6 bases, with 8 bases between the two germline ends. Per germline, CDR1 SGHTA and CDR2 FQGNSA. CDR3 nucleotide sequence: TGTGCCAGCAGCTTAGATAGGGAGGATACGCAGTATTTT. Translated: CASSLDREDTQYF.

This clonotype showed up many times. V and J are TRBV10-3 and TRBJ2-3, with a weak D call TRBD1 (6 bases). This CDR3 is built from 13 residues. Trimming left V 10 bases short and J 2 bases short, with 13 bases between. The germline CDR1 and CDR2 sequences are ENHRY and SYGVKD. The CDR3 coding sequence is TGTGCCAGCCGGGACACCCACACAGATACGCAGTATTTT. This sequence encodes CASRDTHTDTQYF.

The rearrangement links TRBV20-1 to TRBJ1-6, with D possibly being TRBD1 (6 bases). V lost 7 bases and J 7 bases, leaving 8 bases between the germline ends. The germline CDR1 and CDR2 sequences are DFQATT and SNEGSKA (reference sequence). The CDR3 contains 11 residues. The chain's CDR3 is CSVRGNSPLHF. CDR3 nucleotides: TGCAGTGTCAGGGGAAATTCACCCCTCCACTTT.

The chain carries TRBV7-4 and TRBJ2-3, with 12 nucleotides matching TRBD2. The length of the CDR3 is 19 residues. Trimming at V came to 2 bases and at J to 2 bases, leaving 11 bases not matched to a gene. Germline V gene lookup returns CDR1 SGHVT and CDR2 SQSDAQ. CDR3 sequence: CASSLYLAGGWGPTDTQYF. The CDR3 nucleotides are TGTGCCAGCAGCTTATACCTAGCGGGAGGGTGGGGCCCCACAGATACGCAGTATTTT.

As to this clonotype: Its ends do not fully match the called genes, so a read error is possible. The chain is built from TRBV7-9 and TRBJ2-2; D gene ambiguous. There are 13 residues in the CDR3. Germline CDR1 and CDR2: SEHNR and FQNEAQ (reference sequence). CDR3 in DNA: TGTGCCAGCAGCTTAGCCAGTACCGTGGAGCTGTTTTTT. Its translation: CASSLASTVELFF.

The V and J genes are TRBV12-3 or TRBV12-4 and TRBJ1-1; no clear D gene. There are 12 residues in the CDR3. V was clipped by 3 bases and J by 7 bases, with 9 bases between them. CDR3 sequence: CASSFPTHEAFF. CDR3 in DNA: TGTGCCAGCAGTTTCCCCACCCATGAAGCTTTCTTT.

This clonotype showed up just a few times. The J gene is TRBJ2-5, the V gene TRBV7-6; tentatively, D is TRBD2 (6 bases). V lost 0 bases, J lost 5 bases, and 16 bases lay in between. Germline V lookup: CDR1 SGHVS, CDR2 FNYEAQ. The CDR3 is 16 residues long. The CDR3 sequence: CASSLAGGGGRETQYF. Here the CDR3 DNA reads TGTGCCAGCAGCTTAGCCGGTGGAGGAGGGAGGGAGACCCAGTACTTC.

This clonotype was detected ten times or more. The chain employs TRBV7-2 and TRBJ2-3, with D possibly being TRBD1 or TRBD2 (5 bases each). This CDR3 is built from 14 residues. Germline loops: CDR1 SGHTA, CDR2 FQGNSA. V gave up 5 bases and J gave up 1 base, with 10 bases separating them. The CDR3 here is CASSPLGRTDTQYF. In DNA, the CDR3 is TGTGCCAGCAGCCCCTTGGGACGCACAGATACGCAGTATTTT.

The chain combines TRBV27 with TRBJ1-2; 10 bases agree with TRBD1. The junction had 5 bases not matched to a gene; V was cut back by 6 bases and J by 4 bases. The V gene's germline CDR1 is MNHEY and CDR2 SMNVEV (reference sequence). This CDR3 spans 14 amino acids. For the CDR3, the DNA is TGTGCCAGCAGGCGGGACAGGGGATTCTATGGCTACACCTTC. Protein: CASRRDRGFYGYTF.

This clonotype appeared a few times. Germline is not matched at one junction end, which may reflect a read error. The chain recombines TRBV20-1 with TRBJ1-6, with D perhaps matching TRBD1 (6 bases). This CDR3 comprises 17 residues. Germline lookup yields CDR1 DFQATT and CDR2 SNEGSKA (reference sequence). CDR3 sequence: CSARAYRASSYNSPLHF. In DNA, the CDR3 is TGCAGTGCTCGGGCCTACAGGGCGAGCTCCTATAATTCACCCCTCCACTTC.

On this clonotype itself: The conserved final phenylalanine or tryptophan is absent from the CDR3, which likely points to a read error. The DNA is left out, because the CDR3 cannot be placed on it with certainty; the CDR3 is given as TCRdb lists it. This chain links TRBV6-5 with TRBJ1-1; the table's D gene call, TRBD1, was not cross checked with the DNA. The CDR3 adds up to 18 amino acids, both ends counted. The germline V gene encodes CDR1 MNHEY and CDR2 SVGAGI. CDR3 sequence reads: CASSRKRDSRKRPSTSGQ.

This clonotype was picked up many times. The chain carries TRBV7-2 and TRBJ2-3; D is ambiguous. The CDR3 spans 12 residues. Per germline, CDR1 SGHTA and CDR2 FQGNSA. V lost 1 base and J 4 bases, leaving 3 bases between the germline ends. For the CDR3, the DNA is TGTGCCAGCAGCTTAGGAGCAGATACGCAGTATTTT. This sequence encodes CASSLGADTQYF.

As concerns this clonotype: Since no conserved phenylalanine or tryptophan closes the CDR3, a read error is the likely cause. The DNA is omitted, as the CDR3 cannot be located on it reliably, and the CDR3 follows TCRdb's listing. The CDR3 is CASTVYSGRGTMSSTSAP. The J gene is TRBJ1-1, the V gene TRBV6-6. Germline CDR1 and CDR2: MNHNY and SVGAGI (reference sequence). The CDR3 is 18 residues long, counting both termini.